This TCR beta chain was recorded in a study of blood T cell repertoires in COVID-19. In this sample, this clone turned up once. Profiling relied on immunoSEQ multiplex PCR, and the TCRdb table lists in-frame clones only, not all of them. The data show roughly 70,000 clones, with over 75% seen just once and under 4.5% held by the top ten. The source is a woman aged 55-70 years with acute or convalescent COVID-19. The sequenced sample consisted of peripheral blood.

DNA for the CDR3: TGCGCCAGCAGCTTTAGCGGGGTCTTGAACACTGAAGCTTTCTTT. Translating gives CASSFSGVLNTEAFF. This chain links TRBV5-1 with TRBJ1-1; no definite D call. CDR1 is SGHRS and CDR2 is YFSETQ in the germline V gene. The CDR3 covers 15 residues. V lost 2 bases, J lost 0 bases, and 11 bases lay in between.